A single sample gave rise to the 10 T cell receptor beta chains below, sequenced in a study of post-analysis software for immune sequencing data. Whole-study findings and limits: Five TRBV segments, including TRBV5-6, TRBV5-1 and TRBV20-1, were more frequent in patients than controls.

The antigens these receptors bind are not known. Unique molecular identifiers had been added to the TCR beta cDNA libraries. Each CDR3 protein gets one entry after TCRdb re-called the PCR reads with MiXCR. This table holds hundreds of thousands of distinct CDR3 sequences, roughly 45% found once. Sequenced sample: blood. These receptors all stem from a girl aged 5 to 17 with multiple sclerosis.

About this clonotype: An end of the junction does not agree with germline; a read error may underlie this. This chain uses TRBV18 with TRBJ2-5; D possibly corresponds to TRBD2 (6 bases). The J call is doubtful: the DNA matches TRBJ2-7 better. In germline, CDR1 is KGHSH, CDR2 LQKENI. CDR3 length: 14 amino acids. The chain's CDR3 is CASSPGTSSDEQYF. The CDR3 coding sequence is TGTGCCAGCTCACCGGGTACTAGCTCCGACGAGCAGTACTTC.

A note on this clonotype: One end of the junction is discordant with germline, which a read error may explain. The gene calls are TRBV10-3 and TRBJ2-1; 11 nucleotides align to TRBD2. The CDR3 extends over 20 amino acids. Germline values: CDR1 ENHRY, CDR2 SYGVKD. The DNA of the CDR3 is TGTGCCACCAGTGGCGGACTAGCGGGCTCCATGACGAAGGCCTACAATGAGCAGTTCTTC. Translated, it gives CATSGGLAGSMTKAYNEQFF.

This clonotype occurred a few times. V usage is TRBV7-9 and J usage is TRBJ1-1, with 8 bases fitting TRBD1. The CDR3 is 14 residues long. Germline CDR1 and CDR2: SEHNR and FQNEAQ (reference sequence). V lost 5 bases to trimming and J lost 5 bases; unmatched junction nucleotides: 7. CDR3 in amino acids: CASSAQGVGTEAFF. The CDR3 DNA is TGTGCCAGCAGCGCACAGGGGGTGGGTACTGAAGCTTTCTTT.

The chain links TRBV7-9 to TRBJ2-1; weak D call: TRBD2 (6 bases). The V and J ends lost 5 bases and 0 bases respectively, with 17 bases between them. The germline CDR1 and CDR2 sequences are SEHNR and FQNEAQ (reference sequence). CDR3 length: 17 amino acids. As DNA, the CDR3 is TGTGCCAGCAGCCCAAGGGGAGGTCAGACCTCCTACAATGAGCAGTTCTTC. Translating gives CASSPRGGQTSYNEQFF.

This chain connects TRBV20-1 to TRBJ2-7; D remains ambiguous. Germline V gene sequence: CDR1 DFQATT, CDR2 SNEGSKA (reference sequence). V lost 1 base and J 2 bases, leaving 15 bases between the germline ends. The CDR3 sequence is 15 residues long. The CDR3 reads CSARAELRSTYEQYF. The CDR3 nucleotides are TGCAGTGCTAGAGCAGAACTAAGATCTACCTACGAGCAGTACTTC.

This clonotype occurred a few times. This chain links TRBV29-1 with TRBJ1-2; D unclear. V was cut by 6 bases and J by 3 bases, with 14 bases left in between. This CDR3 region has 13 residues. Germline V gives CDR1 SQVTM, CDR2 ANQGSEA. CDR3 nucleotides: TGCAGCGTCCGGACGGGGAAAGACTATGGCTACACCTTC. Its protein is CSVRTGKDYGYTF. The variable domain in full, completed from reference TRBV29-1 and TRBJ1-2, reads SAVISQKPSRDICQRGTSLTIQCQVDSQVTMMFWYRQQPGQSLTLIATANQGSEATYESGFVIDKFPISRPNLTFSTLTVSNMSPEDSSIYLCSVRTGKDYGYTFGSGTRLTVV.

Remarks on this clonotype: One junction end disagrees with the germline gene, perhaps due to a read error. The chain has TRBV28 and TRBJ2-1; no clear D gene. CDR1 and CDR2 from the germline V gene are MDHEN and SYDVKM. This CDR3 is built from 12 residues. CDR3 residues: CTSSLIPRGQFF. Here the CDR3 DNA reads TGTACCAGCAGTTTGATTCCCCGAGGTCAGTTCTTC.

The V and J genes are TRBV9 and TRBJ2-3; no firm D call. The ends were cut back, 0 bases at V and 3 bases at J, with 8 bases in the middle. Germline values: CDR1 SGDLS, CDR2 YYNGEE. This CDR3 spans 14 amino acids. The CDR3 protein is CASSVDGRTDTQYF. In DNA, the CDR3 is TGTGCCAGCAGCGTAGACGGCAGAACAGATACGCAGTATTTT.

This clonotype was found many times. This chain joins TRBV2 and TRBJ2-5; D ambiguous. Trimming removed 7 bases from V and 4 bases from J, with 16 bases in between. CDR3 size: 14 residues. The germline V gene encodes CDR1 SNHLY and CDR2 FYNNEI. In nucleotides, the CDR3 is TGTGCCAGCAAAGTTGGGATGACCTCAGAGACCCAGTACTTC. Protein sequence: CASKVGMTSETQYF.

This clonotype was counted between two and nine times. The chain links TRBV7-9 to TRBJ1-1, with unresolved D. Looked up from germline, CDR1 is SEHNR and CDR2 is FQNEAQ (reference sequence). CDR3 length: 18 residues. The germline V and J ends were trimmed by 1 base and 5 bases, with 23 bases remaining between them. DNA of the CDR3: TGTGCCAGCAGCTTAGTAGAAATTGCGGTAACACCACGGACTGAAGCTTTCTTT. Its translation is CASSLVEIAVTPRTEAFF.